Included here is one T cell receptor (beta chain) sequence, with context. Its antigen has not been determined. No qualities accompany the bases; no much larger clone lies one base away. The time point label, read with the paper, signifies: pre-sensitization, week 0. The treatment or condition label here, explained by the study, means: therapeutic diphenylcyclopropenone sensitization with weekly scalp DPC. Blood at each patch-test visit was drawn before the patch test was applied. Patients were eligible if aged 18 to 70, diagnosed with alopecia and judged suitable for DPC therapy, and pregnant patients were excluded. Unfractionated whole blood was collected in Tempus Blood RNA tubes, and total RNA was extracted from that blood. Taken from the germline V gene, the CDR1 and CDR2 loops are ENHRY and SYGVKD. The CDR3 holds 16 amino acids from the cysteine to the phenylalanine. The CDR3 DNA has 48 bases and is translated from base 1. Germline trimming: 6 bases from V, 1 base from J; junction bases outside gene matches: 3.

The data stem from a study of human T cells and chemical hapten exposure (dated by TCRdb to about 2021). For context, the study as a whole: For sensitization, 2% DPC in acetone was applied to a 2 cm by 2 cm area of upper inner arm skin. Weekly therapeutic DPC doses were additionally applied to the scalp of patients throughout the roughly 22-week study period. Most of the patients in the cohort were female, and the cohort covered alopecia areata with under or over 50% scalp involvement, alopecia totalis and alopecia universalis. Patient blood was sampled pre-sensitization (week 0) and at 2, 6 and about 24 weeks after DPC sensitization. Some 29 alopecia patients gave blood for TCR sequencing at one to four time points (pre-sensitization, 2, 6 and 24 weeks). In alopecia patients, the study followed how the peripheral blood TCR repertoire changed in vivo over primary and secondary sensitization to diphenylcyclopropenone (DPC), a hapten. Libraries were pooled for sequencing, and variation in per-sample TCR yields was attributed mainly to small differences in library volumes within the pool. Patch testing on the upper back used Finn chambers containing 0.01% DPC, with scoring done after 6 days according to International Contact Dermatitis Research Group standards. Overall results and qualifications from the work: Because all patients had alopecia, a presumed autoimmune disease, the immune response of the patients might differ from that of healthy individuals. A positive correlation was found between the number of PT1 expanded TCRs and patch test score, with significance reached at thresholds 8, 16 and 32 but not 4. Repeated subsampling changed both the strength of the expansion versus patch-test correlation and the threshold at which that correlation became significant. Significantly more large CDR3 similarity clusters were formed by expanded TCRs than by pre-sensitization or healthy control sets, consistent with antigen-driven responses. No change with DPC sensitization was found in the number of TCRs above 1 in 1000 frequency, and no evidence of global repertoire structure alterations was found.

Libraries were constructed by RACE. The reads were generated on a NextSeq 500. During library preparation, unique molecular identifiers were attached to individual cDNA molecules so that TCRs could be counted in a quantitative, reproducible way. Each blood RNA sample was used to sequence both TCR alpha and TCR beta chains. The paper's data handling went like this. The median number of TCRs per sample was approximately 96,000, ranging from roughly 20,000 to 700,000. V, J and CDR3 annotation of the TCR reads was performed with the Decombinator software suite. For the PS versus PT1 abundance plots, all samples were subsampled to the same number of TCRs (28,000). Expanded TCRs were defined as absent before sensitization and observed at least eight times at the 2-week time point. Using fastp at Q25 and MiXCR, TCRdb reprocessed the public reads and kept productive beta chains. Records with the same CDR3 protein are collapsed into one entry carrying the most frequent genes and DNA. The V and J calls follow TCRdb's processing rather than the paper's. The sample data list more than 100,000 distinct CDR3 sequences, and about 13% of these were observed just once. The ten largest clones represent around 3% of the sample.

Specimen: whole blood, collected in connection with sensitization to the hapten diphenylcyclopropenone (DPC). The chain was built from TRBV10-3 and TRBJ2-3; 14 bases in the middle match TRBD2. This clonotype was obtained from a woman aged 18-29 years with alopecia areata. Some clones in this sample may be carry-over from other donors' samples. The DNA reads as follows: TGTGCCATCAGCGCGGGACTAGCGGGGGGCACAGATACGCAGTATTTT. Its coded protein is CAISAGLAGGTDTQYF.